The clone carrying this TCR beta chain was observed at least ten times. Via MiXCR, TCRdb re-called the 5' RACE reads, giving one row per CDR3 protein. Among about 36,000 distinct CDR3 sequences listed, roughly 7.2% were seen once. This entry belongs to a study of spatial heterogeneity in lung cancer. The time point denotes: sample taken at primary tumor resection. This CDR3 has 17 residues. Germline assignment: CDR1 MRHNA and CDR2 SNTAGT. With V trimmed by 5 bases and J by 0 bases, 4 bases remained unmatched. The source material was PBMCs, sampled at surgery. The TCR was taken from a female donor with early-stage non-small cell lung cancer. This rearrangement joins TRBV6-4 to TRBJ2-6, with 10 bases matching TRBD1. The CDR3 sequence is CASSSGQGISGANVLTF. The CDR3 DNA reads as TGTGCCAGCAGTTCGGGACAGGGGATCTCTGGGGCCAACGTCCTGACTTTC.